The sequence of this T cell receptor beta chain was determined in a study of T cell responses to AZD1222 COVID-19 vaccine. Study-level results: Nearly half of unique spike-specific TCRs reportedly avoided B.1.351 and B.1.1.7 mutated regions. Clonal diversity may have been underestimated, and the donors were mostly white British, with more females than males. After two AZD1222 doses, spike-specific TCR breadth and depth rose versus day 0. Just 5 or 6 AZD1222 recipients tested seropositive at baseline.

This clone was counted once. Its specificity is unknown. Clones were sequenced by immunoSEQ multiplex PCR, and TCRdb holds only the in-frame ones, with some missing. The sample has some 140,000 clones; around 90% are singletons. The sequenced sample was peripheral blood, obtained on day 0 of AZD1222 vaccination. The TCR comes from an adult in good health.

The CDR3 sequence is CASSESTQQETQYF. The CDR3 DNA follows: TGCGCCAGCAGTGAGTCGACCCAACAAGAGACCCAGTACTTC. The J gene is TRBJ2-5, the V gene TRBV10-2; no clear D gene. Germline loops: CDR1 WSHSY, CDR2 SAAADI. V was pared by 0 bases and J by 2 bases, with 7 bases between. The CDR3 loop spans 14 amino acids.